This T cell receptor beta chain was obtained from a study of cytotoxic CD8 clonotypes in ibrutinib-treated CLL. TCRdb's table, derived via immunoSEQ multiplex PCR, lists solely in-frame clones and lacks some. The data hold 15,000 to 20,000 clones, with 64% observed a single time. This clone was seen once. This CDR3 is 14 amino acids long. Germline V lookup: CDR1 LNHDA, CDR2 SQIVND (reference sequence). V was clipped by 4 bases and J by 5 bases; unmatched bases: 8. Here the sequenced sample was PBMCs, taken after 12 months of ibrutinib treatment. This receptor was obtained from a human donor with chronic lymphocytic leukemia. The chain links TRBV19 to TRBJ2-7; 7 bases are a match to TRBD2. The CDR3 protein is CASSRGGGPDEQYF. In DNA, the CDR3 is TGTGCCAGTAGTAGGGGGGGAGGGCCGGACGAGCAGTACTTC.